These 17 T cell receptor beta chains were all obtained from the same sample, sequenced in a study of response to subunit inactivated influenza vaccine. Each CDR3 protein gets one entry after TCRdb re-called the RT-PCR reads with MiXCR. The table includes a few hundred thousand distinct CDR3 sequences, approximately 15% detected once. This specimen consisted of PBMCs from blood, obtained 11 to 12 days after vaccination. These receptors were collected from a man over 45 who received an inactivated influenza vaccine.

The J gene is TRBJ2-1, the V gene TRBV10-3; 12 nucleotides align to TRBD2. This CDR3 has 14 residues. Germline V gene data show CDR1 as ENHRY and CDR2 as SYGVKD. The trim removed 7 bases at V and 7 bases at J, leaving 5 bases unmatched. CDR3 protein: CAITVTSGRNEQFF. Here the CDR3 DNA reads TGTGCCATCACGGTAACTAGCGGGAGGAATGAGCAGTTCTTC.

V gene TRBV11-2 combines with J gene TRBJ2-3, with D maybe TRBD1 (7 bases). This CDR3 is built from 16 residues. Trimming pared 6 bases from V and 0 bases from J, leaving 16 bases between. Looked up from germline, CDR1 is SGHAT and CDR2 is FQNNGV. The CDR3, as DNA: TGTGCCAGCAGTCTAAGGCGGGACAGTAGCACAGATACGCAGTATTTT. It specifies CASSLRRDSSTDTQYF.

This clonotype has a handful of counts. This chain uses TRBV12-3 or TRBV12-4 with TRBJ2-7, with D unresolved. The CDR3 contains 14 residues. V lost 3 bases and J 5 bases, leaving 14 bases between the germline ends. This chain's CDR3 is CASSLSHLMNEQYF. The CDR3 coding sequence is TGTGCCAGCAGTTTGAGCCATCTCATGAACGAGCAGTACTTC.

The chain couples TRBV6-4 to TRBJ2-3; the D is unclear. The length of the CDR3 is 14 residues. The V gene's germline CDR1 is MRHNA and CDR2 SNTAGT. V shed 4 bases and J shed 1 base, with 9 bases lying between them. The CDR3 DNA reads as TGTGCCAGCAGTGCCCTCGACGGCACAGATACGCAGTATTTT. Protein sequence: CASSALDGTDTQYF.

This clonotype has just a few counts. The chain recombines TRBV19 with TRBJ1-3; no firm D call. Germline V CDR1 and CDR2: LNHDA, SQIVND (reference sequence). This CDR3 region has 14 residues. Deletions cut 3 bases from V and 3 bases from J, with 9 bases between. The CDR3 here is CASSISSLGNTIYF. The CDR3 DNA is TGTGCCAGTAGTATTTCCAGCCTTGGAAACACCATATATTTT.

This clonotype has a handful of counts. The chain combines TRBV7-9 with TRBJ1-5; TRBD1 matches at 7 bases. This CDR3 is 15 amino acids long. J lost 0 bases, V lost 5 bases, and 4 bases had no gene match. Germline CDR1 and CDR2: SEHNR and FQNEAQ (reference sequence). CDR3 in DNA: TGTGCCAGCAGCCCCCAGGGGGATAGCAATCAGCCCCAGCATTTT. Translation: CASSPQGDSNQPQHF.

The V and J genes are TRBV9 and TRBJ2-7; 11 bases map to TRBD2. V shed 0 bases, J shed 5 bases, and the junction held 4 bases outside the gene matches. CDR1 is SGDLS, CDR2 YYNGEE, per germline. This CDR3 is built from 15 residues. The DNA of the CDR3 is TGTGCCAGCAGCGTAGGGACTAGCGGGTACGACGAGCAGTACTTC. It is translated as CASSVGTSGYDEQYF.

This clonotype turned up a few times. The rearrangement uses TRBV12-3 or TRBV12-4 and TRBJ1-5, with D perhaps TRBD1 (5 bases). V lost 4 bases, J lost 11 bases, and 12 bases lay in between. This CDR3 comprises 12 residues. CDR3 nucleotides: TGTGCCAGCAGTTCTGCGGAAGGGGCCCAGCATTTT. It encodes CASSSAEGAQHF.

This clonotype has just a few counts. The rearrangement links TRBV29-1 to TRBJ2-1; 8 bases match TRBD2. The germline CDR1 and CDR2 sequences are SQVTM and ANQGSEA. V lost 3 bases and J lost 3; bases outside the gene matches: 10. CDR3 size: 16 residues. This chain's CDR3 is CSVEPSLAGSYNEQFF. CDR3 nucleotides: TGCAGCGTTGAGCCTAGTCTAGCGGGCAGCTACAATGAGCAGTTCTTC.

This clonotype was recorded a few times. V is TRBV6-2 or TRBV6-3 and J is TRBJ2-5; a weak D match, TRBD2 (5 bases). There are 14 residues in the CDR3. V was clipped by 5 bases and J by 6 bases, with 16 bases between them. Germline CDR1 and CDR2: MNHEY and SVGEGT. The CDR3 nucleotides read TGTGCCAGCAGTAAATTTCGGGGTTTGAAGACCCAGTACTTC. It codes for CASSKFRGLKTQYF.

The CDR3 region is CSAREGLFSTDTQYF. The CDR3, as DNA: TGCAGTGCTAGAGAGGGACTGTTTAGCACAGATACGCAGTATTTT. The chain employs TRBV20-1 and TRBJ2-3; tentatively, D is TRBD2 (6 bases). CDR1 and CDR2 from the germline V gene are DFQATT and SNEGSKA (reference sequence). CDR3 length equals 15 residues. The V end was cut by 0 bases, the J end by 0 bases, with 10 bases between.

This clonotype was observed many times. V usage is TRBV20-1 and J usage is TRBJ2-3, with D unresolved. The ends were cut back, 0 bases at V and 6 bases at J, with 19 bases in the middle. Germline-derived CDR1 and CDR2 are DFQATT and SNEGSKA (reference sequence). This CDR3 has 16 residues. The CDR3 bases are TGCAGTGCTAGAGACGGGTTCCGAATGACTTCTGATACGCAGTATTTT. Translated: CSARDGFRMTSDTQYF.

The chain uses TRBV4-2 and TRBJ1-4, with unresolved D. Germline-derived CDR1 and CDR2 are LGHNA and YNFKEQ. Trimming left V 0 bases short and J 3 bases short, with 5 bases between. The CDR3 loop spans 14 amino acids. This CDR3 is CASSQDRANEKLFF. The CDR3 DNA reads as TGTGCCAGCAGCCAAGATAGGGCTAATGAAAAACTGTTTTTT.

The chain has TRBV7-2 and TRBJ2-1; 11 nucleotides line up with TRBD2. V shed 8 bases, J shed 7 bases, and the junction held 7 bases outside the gene matches. The germline V gene has CDR1 SGHTA and CDR2 FQGNSA. The length of the CDR3 is 14 residues. CDR3 protein: CASRTRLAGNEQFF. The CDR3 DNA is TGTGCCAGCCGAACCAGACTAGCGGGAAATGAGCAGTTCTTC.

J is TRBJ2-3 and V is TRBV27; 11 bases match TRBD2. In germline, CDR1 is MNHEY, CDR2 SMNVEV (reference sequence). The CDR3 consists of 16 residues. The V and J ends lost 3 bases and 5 bases, in that order; junction bases with no gene match: 7. CDR3 DNA sequence: TGTGCCAGCAGTTTGATAGCGGGGGGGACAGGAGATACGCAGTATTTT. This gives the protein CASSLIAGGTGDTQYF.

The V and J genes are TRBV12-3 or TRBV12-4 and TRBJ2-1; tentatively, D is TRBD1 (6 bases). The CDR3 runs 14 residues. The V gene lost 6 bases and the J gene lost 6 bases, with 15 bases spanning the gap. The CDR3 here is CASRSMTGRNEQFF. The CDR3 DNA reads TGTGCCAGCAGATCGATGACAGGTCGCAATGAGCAGTTCTTC.

J is TRBJ2-2 and V is TRBV27; no firm D call. The CDR3 has 14 residues. V lost 5 bases to trimming and J lost 0 bases, with 7 bases between them. Germline V gene data show CDR1 as MNHEY and CDR2 as SMNVEV (reference sequence). This CDR3 is CASSPAPNTGELFF. CDR3 bases: TGTGCCAGCAGTCCAGCACCGAACACCGGGGAGCTGTTTTTT.